Below are 10 T cell receptor beta chains sequenced from a single sample in a study of radiotherapy plus CTLA-4 blockade in lung cancer. Repertoires were generated with immunoSEQ multiplex PCR, while TCRdb's copy carries only in-frame clones and drops some. Of about 50,000 clones listed, about 88% are singletons. Here the sequenced sample was peripheral blood, taken from a patient treated with radiotherapy plus ipilimumab. These receptors originate from a human donor with non-small cell lung cancer whose response to radiotherapy plus ipilimumab could not be evaluated.

The rearrangement joins TRBV28 to TRBJ2-1; 10 nucleotides match TRBD1. The CDR3 contains 15 residues. The ends lost 10 bases at V and 8 bases at J; junction bases unmatched: 14. The germline V gene encodes CDR1 MDHEN and CDR2 SYDVKM. CDR3 loop: CATGQGVRVWDEQFF. The CDR3, as DNA: TGTGCCACCGGACAGGGGGTGAGGGTTTGGGATGAGCAGTTCTTC.

The V and J genes are TRBV10-3 and TRBJ1-1; 7 bases match TRBD1. Germline V CDR1 and CDR2: ENHRY, SYGVKD. This CDR3 has 13 residues. The junction had 10 bases not matched to a gene; V was cut back by 5 bases and J by 10 bases. CDR3 coding DNA: TGTGCCATCAGTACAGGGGACCTAATTCCAGCTTTCTTT. It translates to CAISTGDLIPAFF.

The chain couples TRBV20-1 to TRBJ2-3; D not resolved. The V gene lost 4 bases and the J gene lost 2 bases, with 4 bases spanning the gap. The CDR3 loop spans 11 amino acids. The germline V gene encodes CDR1 DFQATT and CDR2 SNEGSKA (reference sequence). Here the CDR3 reads CSAINTDTQYF. DNA for the CDR3: TGCAGTGCTATCAACACAGATACGCAGTATTTT.

V and J are TRBV6-5 and TRBJ1-4; the D is unclear. The ends were cut back, 0 bases at V and 0 bases at J, with 8 bases in the middle. Germline-derived CDR1 and CDR2 are MNHEY and SVGAGI. CDR3 length: 16 amino acids. CDR3 amino acids: CASSYSYGTTNEKLFF. CDR3 bases: TGTGCCAGCAGTTACTCTTACGGGACAACTAATGAAAAACTGTTTTTT.

The chain carries TRBV5-1 and TRBJ1-2; 10 bases match TRBD1. The CDR3 runs 16 residues. Germline V CDR1 and CDR2: SGHRS, YFSETQ. J lost 6 bases, V lost 4 bases, and 12 bases had no gene match. The CDR3, as DNA: TGCGCCAGCAGCCCGAACGGGGCGGGACAGGGGCATGGCTACACCTTC. This translates into CASSPNGAGQGHGYTF.

V and J are TRBV19 and TRBJ2-7, with D possibly TRBD2 on 7 matching bases. Germline V gene sequence: CDR1 LNHDA, CDR2 SQIVND (reference sequence). This CDR3 comprises 16 residues. V was shortened by 7 bases and J by 5 bases, with 24 bases between the two germline ends. The CDR3 DNA sequence: TGTGCCAGTAAGGGGGTAAGCGGGATGAATCCCCACGAGCAGTACTTC. Translated: CASKGVSGMNPHEQYF.

The chain uses TRBV4-1 and TRBJ2-3, with D possibly being TRBD2 (6 bases). The CDR3 totals 17 residues. Trimming removed 1 base at V and 0 bases at J, with 14 bases between. Germline-derived CDR1 and CDR2 are MGHRA and YSYEKL. The CDR3 DNA is TGCGCCAGCAGCCAAGCTAATCTCGGGACTAGCACAGATACGCAGTATTTT. Translated, it gives CASSQANLGTSTDTQYF.

V gene TRBV9 combines with J gene TRBJ2-1; D not resolved. Germline V lookup: CDR1 SGDLS, CDR2 YYNGEE. Trimming stripped 2 bases from V and 10 bases from J, with 13 bases between. The CDR3 runs 13 residues. The DNA of the CDR3 is TGTGCCAGCAGCGTCCTGCCGAGCCGAGAGCAGTTCTTC. This codes for CASSVLPSREQFF.

This sequence joins TRBV5-1 and TRBJ2-1; TRBD2 matches at 10 bases. Trimming removed 4 bases from V and 4 bases from J; junction bases left unmatched: 5. The CDR3 has 15 amino acids. Germline CDR1 is SGHRS and CDR2 is YFSETQ. CDR3 in DNA: TGCGCCAGCAGCGCTAGCGGGAGTGGGTACAATGAGCAGTTCTTC. Amino acids: CASSASGSGYNEQFF.

V usage is TRBV27 and J usage is TRBJ2-7, with TRBD2 matching 7 bases. The CDR3 runs 14 residues. Germline loops: CDR1 MNHEY, CDR2 SMNVEV (reference sequence). The ends lost 2 bases at V and 2 bases at J; junction bases unmatched: 3. The CDR3 DNA follows: TGTGCCAGCAGTTTAAGCGGGGCCCCCTACGAGCAGTACTTC. It encodes CASSLSGAPYEQYF.